The TCR beta chain described here comes from a study of cytomegalovirus exposure and HLA in healthy donors. Study-wide results and limits: A later analysis showed TCR association rates differing by HLA locus, peaking at DRB1 and lowest at HLA-C. The listing of roughly 160 TCR beta chains classed them as cytomegalovirus-associated. In vitro confirmation showed three CMV-associated chains to be CMV antigen specific. Most TCR sequences showed up rarely, but some public TCRs showed up in many donors.

Looked up from germline, CDR1 is ENHRY and CDR2 is SYGVKD. V was trimmed by 10 bases and J by 6 bases, leaving 12 bases between them. The CDR3 covers 11 residues. In the PCR, 60 Vbeta and 13 Jbeta primers were used. Produced via immunoSEQ multiplex PCR; TCRdb's table is partial and in-frame only. The sample table includes roughly 200,000 clones. To note about this clone: Its antigen is as yet unknown.

Specimen: PBMCs. The J gene is TRBJ1-1, the V gene TRBV10-3, with TRBD1 as a possible D gene (5 bases). This receptor was taken from a girl aged 2 to 9 in good health and CMV-seropositive. The CDR3 bases are TGTGCCACGGGGGGAGAGGCTGAAGCTTTCTTT. Residues: CATGGEAEAFF.